This TCR beta chain appears in the sequencing data of a study of T cell changes during pregnancy in multiple sclerosis. Generated by immunoSEQ multiplex PCR, the TCRdb table keeps only in-frame clones and is missing some. This table holds 40,000 to 55,000 clones, around 90% found once. V gave up 6 bases and J gave up 0 bases, with 15 bases separating them. The CDR3 runs to 15 residues. Germline-derived CDR1 and CDR2 are SGHTA and FQGNSA. The input for sequencing was peripheral blood, taken in the second trimester of pregnancy. The receptor comes from a female donor in good health, enrolled as a control in a pregnancy study. The chain employs TRBV7-2 and TRBJ2-7, with D tentatively TRBD2 (6 bases). The CDR3: CASSLVGGNSYEQYF. The CDR3 bases are TGTGCCAGCAGTCTAGTGGGGGGTAACTCCTACGAGCAGTACTTC.